These 18 T cell receptor beta chains originate from one sample sequenced in a study of shared clonotypes between healthy human individuals. Profiling relied on immunoSEQ multiplex PCR, and the TCRdb table lists in-frame clones only, not all of them. Counted here are around 370,000 clones, 90% to 97% occurring once; the ten biggest clones make up 0.25% to 0.35%. Sequencing was done on a sample of memory CD8+ T cells sorted from blood. Subset described: CD45RO+ cells pooled with CCR7-negative TemRA cells. These receptors were collected from a man aged 30 to 45 in good health.

The chain links TRBV19 to TRBJ1-5; D is perhaps TRBD1 (5 bases). Per the germline V gene, CDR1 is LNHDA and CDR2 is SQIVND (reference sequence). CDR3 length equals 13 residues. The ends were cut back, 7 bases at V and 7 bases at J, with 14 bases in the middle. CDR3 DNA sequence: TGTGCCAGTAAGACAGTGAATGACCAGCCCCAGCATTTT. Translation: CASKTVNDQPQHF.

For the CDR3, the DNA is TGTGCCAGCAGTTACTCGAAGAGGACAGGCGACTACGAGCAGTACTTC. Protein product: CASSYSKRTGDYEQYF. The chain recombines TRBV6-6 with TRBJ2-7; TRBD1 matches at 7 bases. Germline V lookup: CDR1 MNHNY, CDR2 SVGAGI (reference sequence). Germline trimming cut 0 bases from V and 3 bases from J; bases unmatched to any gene: 8. CDR3 length: 16 amino acids.

V and J are TRBV28 and TRBJ2-4; D may match TRBD1 or TRBD2 (5 bases each). Germline CDR1 reads MDHEN; CDR2 reads SYDVKM. The V end lost 7 bases, the J end lost 1 base, and 11 bases lay between the germline ends. There are 14 residues in the CDR3. The CDR3 nucleotides read TGTGCCAGCAAAGAGGGGTATGCCAAAAACATTCAGTACTTC. It specifies CASKEGYAKNIQYF.

V usage is TRBV2 and J usage is TRBJ1-1; D uncertain. This CDR3 spans 11 amino acids. Between the trimmed V and J ends, which lost 7 bases and 2 bases, there was a span of 5 bases. CDR1 and CDR2 from the germline V gene are SNHLY and FYNNEI. The CDR3 DNA follows: TGTGCCAGCAATCCCAACACTGAAGCTTTCTTT. This codes for CASNPNTEAFF. Full variable domain (missing parts from reference TRBV2 and TRBJ1-1): EPEVTQTPSHQVTQMGQEVILRCVPISNHLYFYWYRQILGQKVEFLVSFYNNEISEKSEIFDDQFSVERPDGSNFTLKIRSTKLEDSAMYFCASNPNTEAFFGQGTRLTVV.

V gene TRBV30 combines with J gene TRBJ2-1, with D perhaps TRBD2 (5 bases). There are 11 residues in the CDR3. Trimming left V 5 bases short and J 3 bases short, with 5 bases between. The germline V gene encodes CDR1 GTSNPN and CDR2 SVGIG (reference sequence). The CDR3 spells CAWRDYNEQFF. CDR3 DNA sequence: TGTGCCTGGCGGGACTACAATGAGCAGTTCTTC.

The CDR3 bases are TGCAGCGTTGACAATGGCTACACCTTC. Its protein is CSVDNGYTF. The chain has TRBV29-1 and TRBJ1-2; unclear D gene. Trimming removed 3 bases from V and 6 bases from J, with 2 bases in between. Germline lookup yields CDR1 SQVTM and CDR2 ANQGSEA. The CDR3 is made up of 9 amino acids.

The chain joins TRBV30 to TRBJ1-1; no reliable D call. V gave up 8 bases and J gave up 1 base, with 20 bases separating them. The CDR3 extends over 15 amino acids. Germline V gives CDR1 GTSNPN, CDR2 SVGIG (reference sequence). CDR3 sequence reads: CAAGSVLSRNTEAFF. In DNA form, the CDR3 reads TGTGCCGCCGGGTCTGTCTTAAGTAGGAACACTGAAGCTTTCTTT. Full variable domain (rest looked up from reference TRBV30 and TRBJ1-1): SQTIHQWPATLVQPVGSPLSLECTVEGTSNPNLYWYRQAAGRGLQLLFYSVGIGQISSEVPQNLSASRPQDRQFILSSKKLLLSDSGFYLCAAGSVLSRNTEAFFGQGTRLTVV.

CDR3 sequence reads: CASSTGWTDTQYF. The DNA for the CDR3 is TGTGCCAGCAGCACCGGATGGACAGATACGCAGTATTTT. The chain links TRBV11-2 to TRBJ2-3; D unresolved. The CDR3 loop spans 13 amino acids. Germline CDR1 SGHAT, CDR2 FQNNGV. Between the trimmed V and J ends, which lost 5 bases and 3 bases, there was a span of 9 bases.

This clone appeared once. The J gene is TRBJ2-5, the V gene TRBV7-5. TRBV7-5 corresponds to a pseudogene. The length of the CDR3 is 13 residues. CDR3 region: CASSLDGRETQYF. In DNA form, the CDR3 reads TGTGCCAGCAGCTTGGACGGGCGGGAGACCCAGTACTTC.

In nucleotides, the CDR3 is TGTGCCAGCAGCCTCGCAGGGGACATAGCTTTCTTT. Translation: CASSLAGDIAFF. The rearrangement joins TRBV6-5 to TRBJ1-1; possible D gene TRBD1, 6 bases. Germline V gene lookup returns CDR1 MNHEY and CDR2 SVGAGI. The ends were cut back, 6 bases at V and 10 bases at J, with 15 bases in the middle. The CDR3 has 12 amino acids.

V is TRBV9 and J is TRBJ2-2; perhaps TRBD2 as D (6 bases). The CDR3 runs to 16 residues. CDR1 SGDLS and CDR2 YYNGEE come from the germline V gene. V was cut by 2 bases and J by 3 bases, with 14 bases left in between. The CDR3 protein is CASSVGLRGYTGELFF. The CDR3 DNA follows: TGTGCCAGCAGCGTTGGGTTGCGGGGATACACCGGGGAGCTGTTTTTT.

The chain links TRBV7-9 to TRBJ1-2; D is unclear. Trimming left V 1 base short and J 6 bases short, with 9 bases between. The germline V gene encodes CDR1 SEHNR and CDR2 FQNEAQ (reference sequence). This CDR3 has 13 residues. The CDR3 region is CASSLVNQNGYTF. CDR3 nucleotide sequence: TGTGCCAGCAGCTTAGTCAACCAGAATGGCTACACCTTC.

The chain employs TRBV30 and TRBJ2-5; D ambiguous. V lost 6 bases and J 5 bases, leaving 13 bases between the germline ends. CDR1 GTSNPN and CDR2 SVGIG come from the germline V gene (reference sequence). The CDR3 sequence is 12 residues long. The CDR3 DNA reads as TGTGCCTGTGACTCACCCGGTGAGACCCAGTACTTC. It translates to CACDSPGETQYF.

Only one count was recorded for this clone. The genes are TRBV27 and TRBJ2-4; possible D gene TRBD2, 6 bases. CDR1 and CDR2 from the germline V gene are MNHEY and SMNVEV (reference sequence). Between the trimmed V and J ends, which lost 2 bases and 5 bases, there was a span of 13 bases. The CDR3 runs to 15 residues. The CDR3 DNA is TGTGCCAGCAGTTTAGTGAGAGGGGAGGAAAACATTCAGTACTTC. Protein: CASSLVRGEENIQYF.

The chain couples TRBV6-5 to TRBJ2-3; the match to TRBD2 covers 8 bases. This CDR3 region has 16 residues. V gave up 0 bases and J gave up 2 bases; unmatched junction bases: 4. Germline V gene sequence: CDR1 MNHEY, CDR2 SVGAGI. CDR3 protein: CASSYSILAVTDTQYF. In DNA, the CDR3 is TGTGCCAGCAGTTACTCGATACTAGCGGTCACAGATACGCAGTATTTT.

A note on this clone: Other DNA sequences from this sample encode an identical CDR3 as well. This chain joins TRBV27 and TRBJ2-1, with D tentatively TRBD1 (5 bases). The CDR3 runs to 14 residues. Trimming pared 3 bases from V and 2 bases from J, leaving 8 bases between. In germline, CDR1 is MNHEY, CDR2 SMNVEV (reference sequence). The CDR3 DNA reads as TGTGCCAGCAGTTTTAGGGGAACCTACAATGAGCAGTTCTTC. As protein: CASSFRGTYNEQFF.

The chain couples TRBV7-9 to TRBJ1-3, with unresolved D. This CDR3 contains 13 residues. V lost 3 bases and J 3 bases, leaving 6 bases between the germline ends. Germline CDR1 SEHNR, CDR2 FQNEAQ (reference sequence). The CDR3: CASSFFSGNTIYF. In nucleotides, the CDR3 is TGTGCCAGCAGCTTTTTCAGTGGAAACACCATATATTTT.

For this clone: A junction end diverges from the germline sequence, so it may reflect a read error. The CDR3 spells CASSLARDILTF. The CDR3 DNA reads TGTGCCAGCAGTCTGGCAAGGGACATCCTTACCTTT. The chain is built from TRBV2 and TRBJ1-1, with D tentatively TRBD1 (6 bases). The CDR3 is 12 residues long. Germline lookup yields CDR1 SNHLY and CDR2 FYNNEI.